The sequence of this T cell receptor beta chain was determined in a study of response to subunit inactivated influenza vaccine. Germline V gene lookup returns CDR1 DFQATT and CDR2 SNEGSKA (reference sequence). This CDR3 has 13 residues. Trimming left V 0 bases short and J 4 bases short, with 10 bases between. TCRdb processed the RT-PCR reads anew with MiXCR; each CDR3 protein has one entry. This table holds about 620,000 distinct CDR3 sequences, 11% found once. These same data were also listed under a study on T cells expressing NK-cell markers. From that study: The authors made TCR beta cDNA libraries by 5'RACE template switching. This switching added a universal primer site and UMIs. Researchers report these clonotypes also headed the CD3+CD56-NKG2C+ fraction in several donors.

The starting material was PBMCs from blood, obtained on the day of vaccination. The source is a man aged 45-65 years who received an inactivated influenza vaccine. The chain has TRBV20-1 and TRBJ2-7; no clear D gene. CDR3 in amino acids: CSAREVRRYEQYF. CDR3 DNA: TGCAGTGCTAGAGAGGTCAGGCGATACGAGCAGTACTTC.